These 12 T cell receptor beta chains came from one sample sequenced in a study of tumor-infiltrating lymphocytes in primary liver carcinoma. With a constant-region primer, TCR beta cDNA was made from 450 to 500 ng of total RNA. For TCR beta, libraries were produced by three nested multiplex PCR rounds using slightly modified ARM-PCR. Researchers ran the first two PCR rounds for roughly 11 cycles each with TRBV1-TRBV30 forward primers and a C-beta reverse primer. TCRdb used MiXCR to reprocess the multiplex PCR reads, holding one entry per CDR3 protein. Seen here are roughly 100,000 distinct CDR3 sequences, roughly 80% observed once, and the top ten hold approximately 18%. Co-extraction yielded RNA and DNA from roughly 20-30 mg of unsorted bulk tissue. Sequences were obtained from liver tumor tissue from sampling region 3. The subset: tumor region T3, left-lateral pole. These receptor sequences come from a man in his forties or fifties with primary liver carcinoma and hepatitis B virus infection.

The genes are TRBV11-1 and TRBJ2-1; perhaps TRBD2 as D (6 bases). The CDR3 length is 15 residues. CDR1 SGHAT and CDR2 FQDESV come from the germline V gene (reference sequence). The CDR3 region is CTSSFQGPLDNEQFF. The CDR3 nucleotides are TGTACTAGCAGCTTCCAGGGACCGCTGGATAATGAGCAGTTCTTC.

The chain couples TRBV28 to TRBJ2-7, with TRBD1 matching over 8 bases. In germline, CDR1 is MDHEN, CDR2 SYDVKM. The V gene end was trimmed by 5 bases and the J gene end by 6 bases; junction bases not matched to a gene: 12. CDR3 size: 15 residues. CDR3 sequence: CASSELGQGRSEQYF. CDR3 bases: TGTGCCAGCAGTGAACTAGGACAGGGTCGCAGCGAGCAGTACTTC.

Details on this clonotype: Germline and junction disagree at one end, which may indicate a read error. The chain couples TRBV28 to TRBJ1-2, with TRBD1 matching 10 bases. CDR1 and CDR2 (germline): MDHEN, SYDVKM. This CDR3 comprises 13 residues. The CDR3 is CVSRVTGGYGYNF. CDR3 DNA: TGTGTCAGCAGAGTGACAGGGGGCTATGGCTACAACTTC.

On this clonotype itself: The junction and the germline gene differ at one end; a read error may be behind it. The J gene is TRBJ2-3, the V gene TRBV6-5; the D is unclear. This CDR3 is 13 amino acids long. From germline, CDR1 is MNHEY and CDR2 SVGAGI. CDR3 loop: CVSRTPGPGMLYF. In DNA, the CDR3 is TGTGTCAGCAGAACCCCGGGCCCCGGCATGCTGTATTTT.

Points on this clonotype: The germline gene is not matched at one end of the junction; a read error may be the cause. This chain joins TRBV14 and TRBJ2-1, with TRBD2 identical over 8 bases. The CDR3 spans 16 residues. Germline lookup yields CDR1 SGHDN and CDR2 FVKESK. CDR3 nucleotides: TGCGCCAGGAGTGCCGTAGCGGGACGGGTAAACAATGAGCAGTTCTTC. Translation gives CARSAVAGRVNNEQFF.

The rearrangement links TRBV4-2 to TRBJ2-7, with D unclear. The CDR3 runs 15 residues. Looked up from germline, CDR1 is LGHNA and CDR2 is YNFKEQ. CDR3: CGSSQDRAVSYEQYF. The CDR3 nucleotides read TGTGGCAGTAGCCAAGATCGGGCGGTAAGCTACGAGCAGTACTTC.

As for this clonotype: One junction end disagrees with the germline gene, perhaps due to a read error. The chain carries TRBV6-1 and TRBJ2-7, with 9 bases aligning to TRBD1. Germline V gene sequence: CDR1 MNHNS, CDR2 SASEGT. This CDR3 contains 15 residues. CDR3 region: CAGSEGQGYSYEQYF. As DNA, the CDR3 is TGTGCCGGCAGTGAGGGACAGGGTTACTCCTACGAGCAGTATTTC.

In regard to this clonotype: One junction end disagrees with the germline gene, perhaps due to a read error. V and J are TRBV6-6 and TRBJ2-7; unclear D gene. Germline V gene sequence: CDR1 MNHNY, CDR2 SVGAGI (reference sequence). CDR3 length equals 14 residues. CDR3 amino acids: CASSYRSDGYEQYF. In DNA, the CDR3 is TGTGCCAGCAGTTACCGGAGCGACGGTTATGAGCAGTATTTC.

This chain joins TRBV20-1 and TRBJ2-7; 7 bases are shared with TRBD1. V lost 0 bases, J lost 3 bases, and 8 bases stayed unmatched. CDR3 size: 15 residues. Germline V lookup: CDR1 DFQATT, CDR2 SNEGSKA (reference sequence). The CDR3 protein is CSARDLWDSFYEQYF. The CDR3 DNA sequence: TGCAGTGCTAGAGATTTATGGGACAGTTTCTACGAGCAGTACTTC.

This clonotype was recorded only once. A junction end diverges from the germline sequence, so it may reflect a read error. This rearrangement joins TRBV11-1 to TRBJ2-7; D is undetermined. There are 17 residues in the CDR3. CDR1 and CDR2 from the germline V gene are SGHAT and FQDESV (reference sequence). CDR3 loop: CTSSLGPASESSYEQYF. CDR3 bases: TGCACCAGCAGCTTAGGGCCGGCGAGTGAAAGCTCCTACGAGCAGTACTTC.

The genes are TRBV11-1 and TRBJ1-2; no reliable D call. This CDR3 has 13 amino acids. V lost 8 bases and J 5 bases, leaving 15 bases between the germline ends. Germline CDR1 SGHAT, CDR2 FQDESV (reference sequence). CDR3 protein: CASCLVHKYGYTF. CDR3 DNA: TGTGCCAGCTGTTTGGTCCATAAGTATGGCTACACCTTC.

As to this clonotype: A much more abundant neighbour one base away suggests this may be a read error. The chain links TRBV5-1 to TRBJ2-7; weak D call: TRBD2 (6 bases). This CDR3 has 16 residues. Germline CDR1 reads SGHRS; CDR2 reads YFSETQ. The CDR3 bases are TGCACCAGCAGCTTGGGGGGACGGCGGACCTCCTACGAGCAGTACTTC. It codes for CTSSLGGRRTSYEQYF.